This TCR beta chain is drawn from a study of PD-1 blockade in classical Hodgkin lymphoma. Across the whole study: Nivolumab was given intravenously to patients at 3 mg/kg every 2 weeks. Study-wide results and limits: Newly diagnosed patients were reported to exhibit reduced baseline TCR diversity relative to healthy donors. Patients who responded completely had about the same baseline diversity as newly diagnosed patients. Although disease activity or prior therapy may be involved, causes of the repertoire differences remain undefined.

Germline-derived CDR1 and CDR2 are KGHSH and LQKENI. This CDR3 spans 13 amino acids. Losses at the gene ends were 8 bases for V and 6 bases for J; bases not matched to a gene: 8. Assay: immunoSEQ multiplex PCR; the TCRdb copy retains only in-frame clones and omits some. Counted here are roughly 55,000 clones, 81% occurring once; the ten biggest clones make up under 20%. All the patients suffered relapse after autologous stem cell transplantation, and brentuximab vedotin exposure differed. Remarks on this clone: Its antigen is undetermined.

The V and J genes are TRBV18 and TRBJ2-3; 7 bases match TRBD2. This receptor was obtained from a human donor with classical Hodgkin lymphoma. Material: peripheral blood mononuclear cells (PBMCs), obtained at baseline. CDR3 bases: TGTGCCAGCCTCCTCCCGGGGGGTGATACGCAGTATTTT. Protein: CASLLPGGDTQYF.